This TCR beta chain was profiled in a study of cytomegalovirus exposure and HLA in healthy donors. Study background: Earlier, some 180 million T cells were analyzed, and 117 million unique TCR beta sequences were found among them.

The PCR was carried out with 60 Vbeta primers and 13 Jbeta primers. Produced via immunoSEQ multiplex PCR; TCRdb's table is partial and in-frame only. The data contain about 140,000 clones, around 80% of them singletons. The donors gave bone marrow, and they were healthy. CDR1 is MNHEY and CDR2 is SVGAGI in the germline V gene. The ends lost 0 bases at V and 4 bases at J; junction bases unmatched: 6. The CDR3 has 16 amino acids. On this clone itself: As yet, its antigen is unknown.

Findings and limits, study-wide: Sequencing artifact likely explains a cluster of highly shared sequence variants.

The specimen was PBMCs. The V call is TRBV6-5, the J call TRBJ2-3, with 8 bases fitting TRBD2. The clonotype comes from a female donor in good health and CMV-seronegative. The CDR3 is CASSYSGSGISDTQYF. CDR3 bases: TGTGCCAGCAGTTACTCGGGTAGCGGGATATCAGATACGCAGTATTTT.